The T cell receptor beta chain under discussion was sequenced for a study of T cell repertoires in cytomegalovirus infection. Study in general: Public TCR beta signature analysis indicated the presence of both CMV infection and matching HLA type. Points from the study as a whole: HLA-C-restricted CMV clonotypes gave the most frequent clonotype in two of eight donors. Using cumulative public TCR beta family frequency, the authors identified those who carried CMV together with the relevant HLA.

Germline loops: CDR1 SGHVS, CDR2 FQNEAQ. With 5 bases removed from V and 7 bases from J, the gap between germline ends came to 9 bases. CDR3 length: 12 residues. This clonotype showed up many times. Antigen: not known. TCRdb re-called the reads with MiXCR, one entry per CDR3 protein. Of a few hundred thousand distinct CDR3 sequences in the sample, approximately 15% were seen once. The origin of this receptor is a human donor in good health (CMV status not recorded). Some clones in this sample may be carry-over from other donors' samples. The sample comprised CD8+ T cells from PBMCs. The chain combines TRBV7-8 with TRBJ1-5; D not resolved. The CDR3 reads CASSPGSQPQHF. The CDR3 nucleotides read TGTGCCAGCAGCCCCGGTTCGCAGCCCCAGCATTTT. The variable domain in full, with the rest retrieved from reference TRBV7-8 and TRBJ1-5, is GAGVSQSPRYKVAKRGQDVALRCDPISGHVSLFWYQQALGQGPEFLTYFQNEAQLDKSGLPSDRFFAERPEGSVSTLKIQRTQQEDSAVYLCASSPGSQPQHFGDGTRLSIL.